This T cell receptor (beta chain) was obtained from a study of CD8+CD57+ T cells in acquired aplastic anemia. Broader study findings: Patients and controls shared 25 to 30 CD8+ CDR3 sequences. CD8+ Simpson's diversity did not differ significantly between patients and controls.

By flow cytometry, patients selected for sequencing had shown an expansion of CD8+CD57+ cells. The study sampled blood from patients who had received no therapy. A note on this clonotype: Its cognate antigen is unknown.

Germline V gene data show CDR1 as SQVTM and CDR2 as ANQGSEA. The CDR3 spans 14 residues. V lost 6 bases to trimming and J lost 6 bases; unmatched junction nucleotides: 7. Genomic DNA, serving as template, underwent TCR beta VDJ and CDR3 profiling. TCRdb called the reads again in MiXCR, with one record for every CDR3 protein. The sample shows around 200,000 distinct CDR3 sequences, approximately 65% of them seen only once. This TCR was sampled from a human donor with aplastic anemia. The V call is TRBV29-1, the J call TRBJ2-1, with 11 positions matching TRBD2. Specimen: sorted CD4+, CD8+, or CD8+CD57+ T cells (not recorded which) from PBMCs. The CDR3 protein is CSVILAGASNEQFF. In DNA, the CDR3 is TGCAGCGTCATACTAGCGGGAGCCTCCAATGAGCAGTTCTTC.